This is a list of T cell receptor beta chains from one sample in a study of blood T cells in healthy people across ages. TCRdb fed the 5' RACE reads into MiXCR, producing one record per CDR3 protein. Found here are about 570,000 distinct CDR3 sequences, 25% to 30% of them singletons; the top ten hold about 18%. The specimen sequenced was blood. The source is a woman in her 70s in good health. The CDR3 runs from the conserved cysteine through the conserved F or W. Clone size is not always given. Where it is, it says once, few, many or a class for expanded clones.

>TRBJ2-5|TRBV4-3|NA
CASSPQMAGGQETQYF
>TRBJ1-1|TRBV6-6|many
CASSPGRSTEAFF
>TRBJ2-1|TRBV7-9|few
CASSLLQGAYNEQFF
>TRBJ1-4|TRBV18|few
CASSPQGASSNEKLFF
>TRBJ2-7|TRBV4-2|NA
CASSQDPQKYEQYF
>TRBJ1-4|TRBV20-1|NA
CSAIGGRGQNEKLFF
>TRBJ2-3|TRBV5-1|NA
CASSLAESKTYTQYF
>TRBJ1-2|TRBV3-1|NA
CASSQEGGDYYGYTF
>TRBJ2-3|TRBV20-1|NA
CSASFSSGRTDTQYF
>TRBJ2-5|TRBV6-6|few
CASSYSRGPVQETQYF
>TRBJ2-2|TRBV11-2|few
CATRDRPNTGELFF
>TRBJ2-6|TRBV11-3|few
CASSPAGAGANVLTF
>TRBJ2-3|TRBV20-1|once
CSAYRGQGRGDTQYF
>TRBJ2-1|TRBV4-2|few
CASSQDLMNLRQFF
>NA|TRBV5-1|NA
CASSLGWGSYEQYF
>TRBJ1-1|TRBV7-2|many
CASSKGDTMNTEAFF
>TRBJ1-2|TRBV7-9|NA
CASSFGTFAGGYTF
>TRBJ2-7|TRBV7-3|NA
CANHEGGREQYF
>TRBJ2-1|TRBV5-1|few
CASSQQSRTQVNNEQFF
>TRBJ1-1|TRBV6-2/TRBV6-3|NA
CASRMTGGTEAFF
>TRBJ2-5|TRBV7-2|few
CASSWARGGETQYF
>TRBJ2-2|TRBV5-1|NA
CASRRIGGAGELFF
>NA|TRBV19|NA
CASRSPGKSYEQYF
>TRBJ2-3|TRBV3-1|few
CASSQDGGLLRPSTDTQYF
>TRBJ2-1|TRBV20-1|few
CSATKGGPVGEQFF
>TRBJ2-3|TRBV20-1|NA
CSAPGTSTDTQYF
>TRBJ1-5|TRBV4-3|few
CASGTRQGNQPQHF
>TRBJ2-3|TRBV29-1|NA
CSVGGLGSTDTQYF
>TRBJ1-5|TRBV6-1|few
CASSPRGAYSNQPQHF
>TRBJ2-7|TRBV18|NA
CASSPFDRVSYEQYF
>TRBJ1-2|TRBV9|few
CASSALYRGNYGYTF
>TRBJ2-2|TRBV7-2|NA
CASSPQGAEFTGELFF
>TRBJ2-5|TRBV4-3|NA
CASSQGFSGTGEETQYF
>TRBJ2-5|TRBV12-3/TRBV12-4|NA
CASSSQGRGEETQYF
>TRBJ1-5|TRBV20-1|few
CSASAEGGQPQHF
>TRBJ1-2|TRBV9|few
CASADIYYGYTF
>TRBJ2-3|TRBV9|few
CASSVASGVSSTDTQYF
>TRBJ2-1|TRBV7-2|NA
CASSQGLGLGQFF
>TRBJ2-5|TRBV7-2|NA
CASAELETQYF
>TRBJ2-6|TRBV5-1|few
CASRRHLISGANVLTF
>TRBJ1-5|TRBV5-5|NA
CASSLVPGYNQPQHF
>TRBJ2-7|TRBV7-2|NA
CASSLGRWNSYEQYF
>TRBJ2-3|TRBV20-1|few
CSRLDSSTDTQYF
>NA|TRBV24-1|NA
CATSGQGDYEQFF
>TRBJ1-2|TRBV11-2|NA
CASSLHGYGYTF
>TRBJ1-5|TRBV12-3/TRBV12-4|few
CASRLDSSSNQPQHF
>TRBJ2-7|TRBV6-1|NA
CASSTGTGPSSYEQYF
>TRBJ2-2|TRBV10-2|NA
CASRLNVAGELFF